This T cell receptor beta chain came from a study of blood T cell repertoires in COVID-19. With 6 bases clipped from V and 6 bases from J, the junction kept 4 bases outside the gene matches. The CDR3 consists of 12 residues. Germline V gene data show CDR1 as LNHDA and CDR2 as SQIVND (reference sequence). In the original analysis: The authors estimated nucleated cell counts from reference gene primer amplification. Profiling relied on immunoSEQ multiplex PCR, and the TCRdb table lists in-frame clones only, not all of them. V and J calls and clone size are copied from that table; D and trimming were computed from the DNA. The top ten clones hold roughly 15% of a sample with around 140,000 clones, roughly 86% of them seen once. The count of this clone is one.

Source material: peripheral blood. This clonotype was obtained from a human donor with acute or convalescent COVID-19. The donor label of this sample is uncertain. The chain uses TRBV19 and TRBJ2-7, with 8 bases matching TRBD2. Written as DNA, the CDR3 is TGTGCCAGTAGCCCGGGGGGGCCCGAGCAGTACTTC. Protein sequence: CASSPGGPEQYF. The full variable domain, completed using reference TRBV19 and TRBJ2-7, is DGGITQSPKYLFRKEGQNVTLSCEQNLNHDAMYWYRQDPGQGLRLIYYSQIVNDFQKGDIAEGYSVSREKKESFPLTVTSAQKNPTAFYLCASSPGGPEQYFGPGTRLTVT.